These 10 T cell receptor beta chains were all obtained from the same sample, sequenced in a study of blood T cell repertoires in COVID-19. Clones were read by immunoSEQ multiplex PCR, and TCRdb kept only the in-frame ones, dropping some. The sample consists of some 160,000 clones, roughly 80% of them appearing once. Sequencing was done on a sample of PBMCs or T cells enriched from blood (not recorded which). These receptors originate from a woman in her sixties or seventies who had recovered from COVID-19.

This clone was seen just once. The chain employs TRBV5-8 and TRBJ2-2; TRBD1 matches 8 bases. CDR1 is SGHTS and CDR2 is YDEGEE in the germline V gene. CDR3 size: 16 residues. The trim removed 5 bases at V and 5 bases at J, leaving 11 bases unmatched. The CDR3 region is CASRRDRGPKTGELFF. The CDR3 nucleotides are TGTGCCAGCAGACGAGACAGGGGCCCCAAGACCGGGGAGCTGTTTTTT. Together with reference TRBV5-8 and TRBJ2-2, the CDR3 gives the full variable domain: EAGVTQSPTHLIKTRGQQATLRCSPISGHTSVYWYQQALGLGLQFLLWYDEGEERNRGNFPPRFSGRQFPNYSSELNVNALELEDSALYLCASRRDRGPKTGELFFGEGSRLTVL.

J is TRBJ1-2 and V is TRBV2; 8 bases agree with TRBD1. The CDR3 has 14 residues. V lost 5 bases to trimming and J lost 4 bases; unmatched junction nucleotides: 6. The germline gives CDR1 SNHLY, CDR2 FYNNEI. In nucleotides, the CDR3 is TGTGCCAGCAGTTTGGTGACAGGGGCCTATGGCTACACCTTC. It encodes CASSLVTGAYGYTF.

The chain couples TRBV5-1 to TRBJ2-7; tentatively, D is TRBD1 (6 bases). Germline V gene data show CDR1 as SGHRS and CDR2 as YFSETQ. The germline V and J ends were trimmed by 4 bases and 4 bases, with 18 bases remaining between them. The CDR3 is made up of 15 amino acids. CDR3 coding DNA: TGCGCCAGCAGCCTCACATATGGACAGACGTACGAGCAGTACTTC. Translating it yields CASSLTYGQTYEQYF. Drawing the rest from reference TRBV5-1 and TRBJ2-7, the complete variable domain is KAGVTQTPRYLIKTRGQQVTLSCSPISGHRSVSWYQQTPGQGLQFLFEYFSETQRNKGNFPGRFSGRQFSNSRSEMNVSTLELGDSALYLCASSLTYGQTYEQYFGPGTRLTVT.

CDR3 DNA: TGTGCCAGCTCACCACAGAAGGGGTGGAACACTGAAGCTTTCTTT. The encoded protein is CASSPQKGWNTEAFF. The chain has TRBV18 and TRBJ1-1, with D possibly TRBD1 on 5 matching bases. CDR1 KGHSH and CDR2 LQKENI come from the germline V gene. The V end lost 1 base, the J end lost 1 base, and 10 bases lay between the germline ends. The CDR3 covers 15 residues.

The sample holds a few counts of this clone. The J gene is TRBJ2-7, the V gene TRBV30, with D unresolved. The CDR3 length is 11 residues. Germline V gives CDR1 GTSNPN, CDR2 SVGIG (reference sequence). V lost 4 bases and J 0 bases, leaving 4 bases between the germline ends. CDR3 region: CAWTSSYEQYF. The CDR3 coding sequence is TGTGCCTGGACTTCCTCCTACGAGCAGTACTTC.

The chain has TRBV6-5 and TRBJ1-2; no clear D gene. Trimming removed 5 bases from V and 2 bases from J, with 15 bases in between. The germline V gene has CDR1 MNHEY and CDR2 SVGAGI. This CDR3 has 15 amino acids. This CDR3 reads CASSPSLGENYGYTF. The CDR3 DNA is TGTGCCAGCAGTCCTTCCTTGGGAGAAAACTATGGCTACACCTTC.

This sequence joins TRBV6-6 and TRBJ2-3; the D is unclear. The length of the CDR3 is 13 residues. Germline CDR1 and CDR2: MNHNY and SVGAGI (reference sequence). The germline V and J ends were trimmed by 5 bases and 6 bases, with 12 bases remaining between them. This CDR3 reads CASSPRLTDTQYF. The CDR3 coding sequence is TGTGCCAGCAGTCCAAGACTGACGGATACGCAGTATTTT.

This rearrangement joins TRBV28 to TRBJ2-1; D remains ambiguous. V lost 2 bases to trimming and J lost 4 bases, with 3 bases between them. Germline CDR1 and CDR2: MDHEN and SYDVKM. The CDR3 spans 12 residues. The CDR3 loop reads CASSLPYNEQFF. The CDR3 DNA follows: TGTGCCAGCAGTTTACCGTACAATGAGCAGTTCTTC.

The chain joins TRBV29-1 to TRBJ2-5, with 11 bases matching TRBD1. Germline V gives CDR1 SQVTM, CDR2 ANQGSEA. Trimming cost V 3 bases and J 7 bases; bases outside gene matches: 10. This CDR3 region has 15 residues. CDR3 loop: CSVEIRDRGSGTQYF. The CDR3 nucleotides read TGCAGCGTTGAGATTCGGGACAGGGGGTCTGGGACCCAGTACTTC. The complete variable domain, with remaining parts taken from reference TRBV29-1 and TRBJ2-5, reads SAVISQKPSRDICQRGTSLTIQCQVDSQVTMMFWYRQQPGQSLTLIATANQGSEATYESGFVIDKFPISRPNLTFSTLTVSNMSPEDSSIYLCSVEIRDRGSGTQYFGPGTRLLVL.

In the case of this clone: Other DNA sequences in the sample encode the same CDR3. The chain couples TRBV7-6 to TRBJ1-5; no firm D call. The V and J ends lost 6 bases and 3 bases respectively, with 9 bases between them. There are 13 residues in the CDR3. Germline-derived CDR1 and CDR2 are SGHVS and FNYEAQ. CDR3 loop: CASSPAFNQPQHF. Written as DNA, the CDR3 is TGTGCCAGCAGTCCAGCGTTCAATCAGCCCCAGCATTTT.